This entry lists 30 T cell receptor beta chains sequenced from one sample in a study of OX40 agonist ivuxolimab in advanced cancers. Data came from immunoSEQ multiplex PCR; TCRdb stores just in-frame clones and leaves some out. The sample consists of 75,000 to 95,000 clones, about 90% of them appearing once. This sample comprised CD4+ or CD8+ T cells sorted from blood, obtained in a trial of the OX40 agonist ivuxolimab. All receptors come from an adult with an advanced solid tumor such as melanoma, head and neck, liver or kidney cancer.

The CDR3 protein is CASSYRYRGGAGELFF. CDR3 DNA: TGTGCCAGCAGTTACCGTTATCGGGGGGGTGCCGGGGAGCTGTTTTTT. This rearrangement joins TRBV6-5 to TRBJ2-2; TRBD2 matches at 8 bases. The CDR3 is 16 residues long. V dropped 2 bases and J dropped 6; count of bases not matched to a gene: 8. CDR1 and CDR2 from the germline V gene are MNHEY and SVGAGI.

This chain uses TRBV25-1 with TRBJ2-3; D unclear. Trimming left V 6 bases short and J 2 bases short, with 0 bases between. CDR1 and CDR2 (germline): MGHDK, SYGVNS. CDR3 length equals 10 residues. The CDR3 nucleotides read TGTGCCAGCAGCACAGATACGCAGTATTTT. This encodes CASSTDTQYF.

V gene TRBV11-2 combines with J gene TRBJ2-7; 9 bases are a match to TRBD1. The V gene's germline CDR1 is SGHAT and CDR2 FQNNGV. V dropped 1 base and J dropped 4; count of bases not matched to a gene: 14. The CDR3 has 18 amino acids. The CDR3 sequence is CASSLVIPGQGPSYEQYF. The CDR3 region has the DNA TGTGCCAGCAGCTTAGTTATCCCGGGACAGGGACCGTCGTACGAGCAGTACTTC.

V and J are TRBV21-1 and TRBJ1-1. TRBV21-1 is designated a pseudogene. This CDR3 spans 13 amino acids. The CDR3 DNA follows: TGTGCCAGCGGGCGAGGTTGGAACACTGAAGCTTTCTTT. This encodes CASGRGWNTEAFF.

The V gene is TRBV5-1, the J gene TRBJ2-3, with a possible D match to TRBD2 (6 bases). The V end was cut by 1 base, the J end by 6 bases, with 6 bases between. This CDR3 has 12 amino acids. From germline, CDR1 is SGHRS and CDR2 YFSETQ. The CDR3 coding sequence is TGCGCCAGCAGCTTGAGCGGGGATACGCAGTATTTT. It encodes CASSLSGDTQYF.

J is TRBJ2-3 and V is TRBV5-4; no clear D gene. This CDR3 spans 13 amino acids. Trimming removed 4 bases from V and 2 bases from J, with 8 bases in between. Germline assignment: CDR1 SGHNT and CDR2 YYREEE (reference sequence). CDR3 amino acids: CASSPVITDTQYF. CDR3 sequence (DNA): TGTGCCAGCAGCCCCGTAATCACAGATACGCAGTATTTT. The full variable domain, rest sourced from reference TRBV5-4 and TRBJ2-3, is ETGVTQSPTHLIKTRGQQVTLRCSSQSGHNTVSWYQQALGQGPQFIFQYYREEENGRGNFPPRFSGLQFPNYSSELNVNALELDDSALYLCASSPVITDTQYFGPGTRLTVL.

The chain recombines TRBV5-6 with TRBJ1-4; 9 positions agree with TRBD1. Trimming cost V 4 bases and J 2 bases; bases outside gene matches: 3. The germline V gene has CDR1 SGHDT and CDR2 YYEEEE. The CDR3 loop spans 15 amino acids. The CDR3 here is CASSLQGATNEKLFF. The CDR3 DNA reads TGTGCCAGCAGCCTACAGGGGGCTACTAATGAAAAACTGTTTTTT.

The CDR3: CASSSTTGGSTEAFF. The CDR3 DNA reads TGCGCCAGCAGCTCTACGACAGGGGGGTCCACTGAAGCTTTCTTT. The rearrangement links TRBV5-1 to TRBJ1-1, with 9 bases that match TRBD1. V shed 3 bases, J shed 4 bases, and the junction held 7 bases outside the gene matches. This CDR3 has 15 residues. Germline loops: CDR1 SGHRS, CDR2 YFSETQ.

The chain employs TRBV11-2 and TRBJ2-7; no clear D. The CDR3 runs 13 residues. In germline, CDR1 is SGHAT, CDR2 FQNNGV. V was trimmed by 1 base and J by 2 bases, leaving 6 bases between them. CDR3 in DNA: TGTGCCAGCAGCTTAGGGCCGGCCTACGAGCAGTACTTC. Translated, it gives CASSLGPAYEQYF. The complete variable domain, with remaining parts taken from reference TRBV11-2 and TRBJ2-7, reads EAGVAQSPRYKIIEKRQSVAFWCNPISGHATLYWYQQILGQGPKLLIQFQNNGVVDDSQLPKDRFSAERLKGVDSTLKIQPAKLEDSAVYLCASSLGPAYEQYFGPGTRLTVT.

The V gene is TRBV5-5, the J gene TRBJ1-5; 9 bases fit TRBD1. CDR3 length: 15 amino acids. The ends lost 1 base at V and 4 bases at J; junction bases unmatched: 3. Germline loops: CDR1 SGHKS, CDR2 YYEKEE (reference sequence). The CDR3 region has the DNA TGTGCCAGCAGCTTGACAGGGGGCGCAAATCAGCCCCAGCATTTT. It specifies CASSLTGGANQPQHF. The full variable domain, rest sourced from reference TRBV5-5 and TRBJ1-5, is DAGVTQSPTHLIKTRGQQVTLRCSPISGHKSVSWYQQVLGQGPQFIFQYYEKEERGRGNFPDRFSARQFPNYSSELNVNALLLGDSALYLCASSLTGGANQPQHFGDGTRLSIL.

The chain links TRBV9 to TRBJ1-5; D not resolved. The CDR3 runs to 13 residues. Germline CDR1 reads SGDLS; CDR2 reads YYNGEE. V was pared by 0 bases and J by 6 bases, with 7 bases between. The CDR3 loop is CASSVEGGQPQHF. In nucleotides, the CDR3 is TGTGCCAGCAGCGTAGAGGGTGGTCAGCCCCAGCATTTT. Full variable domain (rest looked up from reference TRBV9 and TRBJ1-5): DSGVTQTPKHLITATGQRVTLRCSPRSGDLSVYWYQQSLDQGLQFLIQYYNGEERAKGNILERFSAQQFPDLHSELNLSSLELGDSALYFCASSVEGGQPQHFGDGTRLSIL.

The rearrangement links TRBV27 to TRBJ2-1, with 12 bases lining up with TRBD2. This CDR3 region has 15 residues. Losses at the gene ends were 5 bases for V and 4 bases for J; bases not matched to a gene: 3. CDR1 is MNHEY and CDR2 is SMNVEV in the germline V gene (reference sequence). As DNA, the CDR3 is TGTGCCAGCAGTCCCGGACTAGCGGGGTACAATGAGCAGTTCTTC. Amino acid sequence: CASSPGLAGYNEQFF.

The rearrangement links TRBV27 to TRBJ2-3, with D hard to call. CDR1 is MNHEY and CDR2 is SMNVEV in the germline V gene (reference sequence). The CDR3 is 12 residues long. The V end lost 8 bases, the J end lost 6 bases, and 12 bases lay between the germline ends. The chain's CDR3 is CASGKYMDTQYF. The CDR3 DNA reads TGTGCCAGCGGCAAGTATATGGATACGCAGTATTTT.

The CDR3 DNA sequence: TGTGCCAGCAGTTTATATCGAAAACCTAACTATGGCTACACCTTC. Protein product: CASSLYRKPNYGYTF. The V call is TRBV28, the J call TRBJ1-2, with D unclear. Trimming took off 1 base at V and 0 bases at J, with 9 bases between the two ends. This CDR3 contains 15 residues. Germline lookup yields CDR1 MDHEN and CDR2 SYDVKM.

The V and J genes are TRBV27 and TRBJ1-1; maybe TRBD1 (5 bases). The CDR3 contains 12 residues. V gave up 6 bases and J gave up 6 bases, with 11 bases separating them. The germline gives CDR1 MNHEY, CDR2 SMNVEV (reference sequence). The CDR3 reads CASRGDNAEAFF. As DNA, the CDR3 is TGTGCCAGCAGGGGGGATAACGCTGAAGCTTTCTTT.

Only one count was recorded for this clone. CDR3 coding DNA: TGTGCCTGGAGTGAGGGGTATGGGAAAGATACGCAGTATTTT. Its protein is CAWSEGYGKDTQYF. The V gene is TRBV30, the J gene TRBJ2-3, with TRBD1 as a possible D gene (5 bases). CDR3 size: 14 residues. The V gene lost 1 base and the J gene lost 5 bases, with 13 bases spanning the gap. Germline-derived CDR1 and CDR2 are GTSNPN and SVGIG (reference sequence).

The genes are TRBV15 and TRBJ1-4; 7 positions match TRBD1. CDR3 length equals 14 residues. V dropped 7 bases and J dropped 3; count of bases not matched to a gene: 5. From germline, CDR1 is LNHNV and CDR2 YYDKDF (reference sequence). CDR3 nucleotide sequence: TGTGCCACCAAACACAGGGGATCTAATGAAAAACTGTTTTTT. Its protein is CATKHRGSNEKLFF.

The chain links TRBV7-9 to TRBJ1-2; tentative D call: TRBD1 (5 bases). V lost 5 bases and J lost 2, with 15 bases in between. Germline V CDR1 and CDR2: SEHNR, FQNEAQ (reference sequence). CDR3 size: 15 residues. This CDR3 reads CASSPLQVVNYGYTF. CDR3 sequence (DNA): TGTGCCAGCAGCCCACTACAGGTGGTCAACTATGGCTACACCTTC.

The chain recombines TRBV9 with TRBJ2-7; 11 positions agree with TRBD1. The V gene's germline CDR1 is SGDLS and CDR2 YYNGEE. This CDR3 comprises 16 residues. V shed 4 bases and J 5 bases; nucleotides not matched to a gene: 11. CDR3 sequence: CASSLTWTGGQDEQYF. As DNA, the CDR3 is TGTGCCAGCAGCTTAACATGGACAGGGGGCCAAGACGAGCAGTACTTC.

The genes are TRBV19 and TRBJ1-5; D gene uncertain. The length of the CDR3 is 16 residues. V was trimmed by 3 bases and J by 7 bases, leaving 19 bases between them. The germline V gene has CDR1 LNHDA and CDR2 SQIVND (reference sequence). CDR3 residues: CASSIDAEGMGQPQHF. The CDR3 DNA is TGTGCCAGTAGTATTGACGCGGAGGGTATGGGACAGCCCCAGCATTTT.

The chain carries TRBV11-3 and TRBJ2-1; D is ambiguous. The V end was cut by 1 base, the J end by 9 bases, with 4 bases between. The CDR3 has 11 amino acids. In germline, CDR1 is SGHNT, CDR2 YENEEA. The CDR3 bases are TGTGCCAGCAGCTTAGGGCCTGAGCAGTTCTTC. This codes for CASSLGPEQFF.

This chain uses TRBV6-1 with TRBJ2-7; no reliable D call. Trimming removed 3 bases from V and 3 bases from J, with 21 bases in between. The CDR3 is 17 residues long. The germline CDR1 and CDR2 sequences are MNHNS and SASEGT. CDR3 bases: TGTGCCAGCAGTGAGGGCCCCCAGGCGGCTCTCCTCTACGAGCAGTACTTC. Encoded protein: CASSEGPQAALLYEQYF.

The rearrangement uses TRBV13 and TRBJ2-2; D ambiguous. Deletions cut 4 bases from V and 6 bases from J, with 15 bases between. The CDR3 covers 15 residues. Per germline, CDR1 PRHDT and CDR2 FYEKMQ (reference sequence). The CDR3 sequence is CASSSPAEKAGELFF. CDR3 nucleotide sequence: TGTGCCAGCAGCTCCCCGGCAGAAAAGGCCGGGGAGCTGTTTTTT.

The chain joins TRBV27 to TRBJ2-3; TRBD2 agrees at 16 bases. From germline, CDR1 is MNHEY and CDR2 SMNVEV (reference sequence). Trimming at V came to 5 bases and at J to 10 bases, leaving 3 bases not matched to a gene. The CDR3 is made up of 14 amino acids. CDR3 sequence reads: CASSLGTSGGAQYF. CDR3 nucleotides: TGTGCCAGCAGTCTCGGGACTAGCGGGGGGGCGCAGTATTTT.

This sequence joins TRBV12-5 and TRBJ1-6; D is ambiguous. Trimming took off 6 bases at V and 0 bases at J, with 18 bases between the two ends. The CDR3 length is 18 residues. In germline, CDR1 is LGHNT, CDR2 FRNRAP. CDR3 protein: CASGPAPSSSSYNSPLHF. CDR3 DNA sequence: TGTGCTAGTGGCCCTGCGCCGAGTTCTAGCTCCTATAATTCACCCCTCCACTTT.

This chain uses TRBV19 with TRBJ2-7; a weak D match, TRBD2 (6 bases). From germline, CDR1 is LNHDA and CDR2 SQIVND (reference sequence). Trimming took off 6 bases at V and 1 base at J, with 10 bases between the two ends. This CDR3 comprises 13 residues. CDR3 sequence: CASREEGSYEQYF. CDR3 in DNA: TGTGCCAGTAGGGAGGAGGGGTCCTACGAGCAGTACTTC.

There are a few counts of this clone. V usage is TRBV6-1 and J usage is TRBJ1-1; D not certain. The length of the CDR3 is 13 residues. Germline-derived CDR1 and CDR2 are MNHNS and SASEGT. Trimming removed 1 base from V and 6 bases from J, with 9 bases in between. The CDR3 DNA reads TGTGCCAGCAGTGAAGGGGCAGGCCCTGAAGCTTTCTTT. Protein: CASSEGAGPEAFF.

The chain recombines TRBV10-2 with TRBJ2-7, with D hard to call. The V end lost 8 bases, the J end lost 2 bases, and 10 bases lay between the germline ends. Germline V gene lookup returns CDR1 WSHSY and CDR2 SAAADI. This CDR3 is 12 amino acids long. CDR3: CASSRPPYEQYF. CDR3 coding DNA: TGCGCCAGCTCGCGGCCACCCTACGAGCAGTACTTC.

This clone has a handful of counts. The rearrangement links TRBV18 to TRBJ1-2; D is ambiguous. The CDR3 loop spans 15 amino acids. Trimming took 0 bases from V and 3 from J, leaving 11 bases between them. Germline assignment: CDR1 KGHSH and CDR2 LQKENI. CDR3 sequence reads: CASSPPREGYYGYTF. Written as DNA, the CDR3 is TGTGCCAGCTCACCACCGAGGGAGGGCTACTATGGCTACACCTTC. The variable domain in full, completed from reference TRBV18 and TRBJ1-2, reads NAGVMQNPRHLVRRRGQEARLRCSPMKGHSHVYWYRQLPEEGLKFMVYLQKENIIDESGMPKERFSAEFPKEGPSILRIQQVVRGDSAAYFCASSPPREGYYGYTFGSGTRLTVV.

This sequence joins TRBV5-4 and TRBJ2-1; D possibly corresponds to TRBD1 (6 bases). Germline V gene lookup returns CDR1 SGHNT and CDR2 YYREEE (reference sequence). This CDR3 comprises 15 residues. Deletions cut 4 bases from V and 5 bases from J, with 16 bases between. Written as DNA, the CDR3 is TGTGCCAGCAGCCTTTCGCCCCAGGGGAACAATGAGCAGTTCTTC. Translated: CASSLSPQGNNEQFF.